Listed below are T cell receptor beta chains from one sample, sequenced in a study of cytomegalovirus exposure and HLA in healthy donors. Clones were sequenced by immunoSEQ multiplex PCR, and TCRdb holds only the in-frame ones, with some missing. The sample contains tens of thousands of clones, 65% to 80% of which appear only once. Material: PBMCs. These receptors came from a woman in her twenties or thirties in good health and CMV-seronegative. CDR3s leave out the opening cysteine and the closing phenylalanine or tryptophan. Fields, in order: CDR3 protein, clone size, V gene. Only part of the rows carry a size: once, few, many, or a class if the clone is expanded.

ASSLRPGEYNEQF NA TRBV7-2
ASTPTGGNQPQH NA TRBV2
ASSLGAGGGGYT NA TRBV6-5
ASSQGGYTGELF NA TRBV4-3
ASSLLLAGVPSADTQY NA TRBV11-1
ASSGTGDGYT NA TRBV10-2
ASSTGQTLNTEAF NA TRBV6-6
AWRGLQPQNTEAF few TRBV30
ASSPQGRGNTEAF NA TRBV11-2
AGSLRTGLGFNEQF NA TRBV11-1
ASSRGNTEAF few TRBV4-1
ASGSRGGSSYNEQF NA TRBV12-5
ASSFGTGGMNTEAF once TRBV5-1
ASGLDGGQDTQY NA TRBV7-2
ASSLENTSGYT NA TRBV7-2
ASTLGRGGDYGYT once TRBV19
AISEGQLNEQY NA TRBV10-3
ASSRDSQSSGANVLT NA TRBV2
ASSIARGPTDTQY NA TRBV19
ASSSGQGTNSNQPQH NA TRBV7-8
ASSPTEGETQY NA TRBV18
ASSLSGGGLGTQY NA TRBV6-1
ASSVTSGTYNEQF NA TRBV9
ASSSPPQGRGIYT NA TRBV5-8
ASSFGTGVSEAF few TRBV11-3
ASSAPLRGKTGGHYGYT NA TRBV11-2
ASSPVTSGTQY NA TRBV7-2
ASSLRRTSTDTQY NA TRBV25-1
ASSLGQGANYGYT NA TRBV7-3
ASSLETGLDQPQH NA TRBV7-6
ASSPRTGLATNEKLF NA TRBV19
ASSYAAGVGNTIY NA TRBV6-5
ASSLTPGGAYNEQF NA TRBV7-2
ASSSGTSSCTDTQY NA TRBV5-1
ASSSGQGSYNEQF NA TRBV7-3
ASSFSGGVYGYT few TRBV14
ASRAGLAGVYNEQF NA TRBV2
AWSRQGSREQY once TRBV30
ASSFWGQGTDTQY NA TRBV5-1
ASSLRLGLGVSEQF NA TRBV7-7